This is a list of T cell receptor beta chains from one sample in a study of blood T cells in healthy people across ages. One entry per CDR3 protein, called by TCRdb with MiXCR from the 5' RACE reads. The table has about a million distinct CDR3 sequences, 45% to 50% seen once; the top ten hold roughly an eighth. Source material: blood. These receptors were taken from a man aged 25 to 40 in good health. CDR3s leave out the opening cysteine and the closing phenylalanine or tryptophan.

J,V,CDR3
TRBJ2-5,TRBV11-3,ASSLEGLAGGQETQY
TRBJ2-3,TRBV29-1,SVEDKSAVGTQY
TRBJ2-1,TRBV28,ATGISGGMNEQF
TRBJ2-7,TRBV6-6,ASSYRASGYEQY
TRBJ2-7,TRBV6-2/TRBV6-3,ASRRPAGKLYEQY
TRBJ2-3,TRBV27,ASSPSVRESTDTQY
TRBJ2-7,TRBV3-1,ASSHPGEGIYEQY
TRBJ2-7,TRBV20-1,SAGVGGAGPYEQY
TRBJ2-3,TRBV20-1,SARARGRTDTQY
TRBJ2-1,TRBV5-1,ASSYPAGGGNNEQF
-,TRBV20-1,SARPDRGHDEQY
-,TRBV28,ASTTSGGPRETQY
TRBJ1-2,TRBV20-1,SARKGGGAHYGYT
TRBJ1-4,TRBV7-9,ASSAGGDEKLF
TRBJ2-5,TRBV12-3/TRBV12-4,ASSLDSQQY
TRBJ2-7,TRBV28,ASSPWRDEQY
TRBJ2-5,TRBV20-1,SATDGQETQY
TRBJ2-1,TRBV3-1,ASSQGHPAGIKNEQF
TRBJ2-5,TRBV6-2/TRBV6-3,ASSYSILSRGIQETQY
TRBJ2-5,TRBV6-5,ASSYSADQETQY
TRBJ2-7,TRBV20-1,SAFDRGNEQY
TRBJ2-1,TRBV27,ASRRTGLSEQF
TRBJ2-7,TRBV7-2,ASSSLRLAGGTEQY
TRBJ2-5,TRBV7-2,ASSDDLRLRETQY
TRBJ2-7,TRBV6-2/TRBV6-3,ASSQAPGEQY
TRBJ2-2,TRBV6-1,ASSLGGRMTGELF
TRBJ2-2,TRBV7-2,ASSPGRPGELF
TRBJ2-5,TRBV5-1,ASSLGDTSQETQY
TRBJ2-7,TRBV12-3/TRBV12-4,ASSTPGLIHNEQY
TRBJ2-1,TRBV12-3/TRBV12-4,ASRSTGGHNYEQF
TRBJ1-1,TRBV7-2,ASSLWQGGVTEAF
TRBJ2-1,TRBV7-9,ASSPPVELAGPNEQF
TRBJ2-3,TRBV7-2,ASSPDGGVADTQY
TRBJ2-2,TRBV18,ASSPRTGENTGELF
TRBJ2-4,TRBV12-3/TRBV12-4,ASSPTGDYGQY
TRBJ2-1,TRBV6-2/TRBV6-3,ASRADREHGDEQF
TRBJ2-1,TRBV20-1,SATTGTSTHNEQF